This T cell receptor (beta chain) appears in the sequencing data of a study of OX40 agonist ivuxolimab in advanced cancers. Study information: It was permissible to have had prior anti-PD-1, anti-PD-L1 or anti-CTLA-4 therapy, and over 35% had some.

Germline loops: CDR1 SGHNT, CDR2 YYREEE (reference sequence). The CDR3 is 13 amino acids. Trimming removed 2 bases from V and 4 bases from J, with 7 bases in between. Clones were read by immunoSEQ multiplex PCR, and TCRdb kept only the in-frame ones, dropping some. In the table there are 35,000 to 40,000 clones, about nine tenths of which are singletons. The rearrangement joins TRBV5-4 to TRBJ2-1, with unresolved D. The sequence derives from an adult with an advanced solid tumor such as melanoma, head and neck, liver or kidney cancer. Specimen: CD4+ or CD8+ T cells sorted from blood, collected in a trial of the OX40 agonist ivuxolimab. The CDR3 is CASSLEAYNEQFF. The CDR3, as DNA: TGTGCCAGCAGCTTAGAGGCGTACAATGAGCAGTTCTTC. The whole variable domain, remainder taken from reference TRBV5-4 and TRBJ2-1, is ETGVTQSPTHLIKTRGQQVTLRCSSQSGHNTVSWYQQALGQGPQFIFQYYREEENGRGNFPPRFSGLQFPNYSSELNVNALELDDSALYLCASSLEAYNEQFFGPGTRLTVL.